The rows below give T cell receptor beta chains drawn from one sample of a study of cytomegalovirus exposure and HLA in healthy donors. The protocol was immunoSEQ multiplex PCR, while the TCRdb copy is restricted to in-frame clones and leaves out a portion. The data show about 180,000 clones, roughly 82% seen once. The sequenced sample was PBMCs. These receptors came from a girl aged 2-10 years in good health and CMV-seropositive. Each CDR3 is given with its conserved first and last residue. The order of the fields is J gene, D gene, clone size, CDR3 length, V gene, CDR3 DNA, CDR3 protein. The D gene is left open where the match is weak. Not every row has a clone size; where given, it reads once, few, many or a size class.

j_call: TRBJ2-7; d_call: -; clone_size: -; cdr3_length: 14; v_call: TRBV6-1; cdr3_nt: TGTGCCAGCAGTTCTCGCGGGGAGTCCTACGAGCAGTACTTC; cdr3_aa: CASSSRGESYEQYF
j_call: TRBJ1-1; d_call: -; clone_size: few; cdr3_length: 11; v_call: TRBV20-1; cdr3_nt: TGCAGTGCTCCCGCGACCAGGGAAGCTTTCTTT; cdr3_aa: CSAPATREAFF
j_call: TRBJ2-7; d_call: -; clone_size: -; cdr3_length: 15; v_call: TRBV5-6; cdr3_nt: TGTGCCAGCAGCTTTCGGGGAACAGGGACGTACGAGCAGTACTTC; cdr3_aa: CASSFRGTGTYEQYF
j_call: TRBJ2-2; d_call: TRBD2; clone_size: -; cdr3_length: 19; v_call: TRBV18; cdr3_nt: TGTGCCAGCTCACCACGCGGGACTAGCGGGGGCCCCAACACCGGGGAGCTGTTTTTT; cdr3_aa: CASSPRGTSGGPNTGELFF
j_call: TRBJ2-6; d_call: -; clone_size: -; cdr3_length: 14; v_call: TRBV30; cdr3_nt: TGTGCCTGGAGTGGTATCTCTGGGGCCAACGTCCTGACTTTC; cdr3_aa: CAWSGISGANVLTF
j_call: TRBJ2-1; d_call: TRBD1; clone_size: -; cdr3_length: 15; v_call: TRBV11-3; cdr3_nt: TGTGCCAGCAGCTTAGAAGGGACAGAGAACAATGAGCAGTTCTTC; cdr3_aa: CASSLEGTENNEQFF
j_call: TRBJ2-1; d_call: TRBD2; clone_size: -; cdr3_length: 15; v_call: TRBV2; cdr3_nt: TGTGCCAGCAGTGAGGGACTAGCGACGTACAATGAGCAGTTCTTC; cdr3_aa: CASSEGLATYNEQFF
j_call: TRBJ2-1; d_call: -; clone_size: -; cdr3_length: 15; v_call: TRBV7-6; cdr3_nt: TGTGCCAGCACCCAAGTTTACAGTTCCTACAATGAGCAGTTCTTC; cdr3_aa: CASTQVYSSYNEQFF
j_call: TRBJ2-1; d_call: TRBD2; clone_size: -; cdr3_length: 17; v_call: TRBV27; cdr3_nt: TGTGCCAGCAGTTTAACGGGACTAGCGACGAAATACAATGAGCAGTTCTTC; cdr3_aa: CASSLTGLATKYNEQFF
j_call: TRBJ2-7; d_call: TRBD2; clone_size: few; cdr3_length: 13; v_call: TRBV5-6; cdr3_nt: TGTGCCAGCTGGACTAGCGGGGGCTACGAGCAGTACTTC; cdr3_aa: CASWTSGGYEQYF
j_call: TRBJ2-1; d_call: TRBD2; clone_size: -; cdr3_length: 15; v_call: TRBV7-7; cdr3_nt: TGTGCTAGCAGCTTGGGGACTAGCGCCGACAATGAGCAGTTCTTC; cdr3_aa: CASSLGTSADNEQFF
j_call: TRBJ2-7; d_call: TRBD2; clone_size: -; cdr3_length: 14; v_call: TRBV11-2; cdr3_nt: TGTGCCAGCAGCCTAGGACTAGCGGAATACGAGCAGTACTTC; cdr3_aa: CASSLGLAEYEQYF
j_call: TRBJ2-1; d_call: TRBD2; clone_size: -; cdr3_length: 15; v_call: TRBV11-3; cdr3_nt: TGTGCCAGCAGCCTGTCGGGAGGGTTCCGTAATGAGCAGTTCTTC; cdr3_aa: CASSLSGGFRNEQFF
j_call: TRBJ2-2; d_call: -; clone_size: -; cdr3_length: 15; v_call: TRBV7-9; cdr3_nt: TGTGCCAGCAAGTTAGCGGAGCCGAACACCGGGGAGCTGTTTTTT; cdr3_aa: CASKLAEPNTGELFF
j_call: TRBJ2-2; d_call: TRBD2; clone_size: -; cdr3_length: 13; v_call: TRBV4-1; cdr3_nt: TGTGCCAGCAGCCAAGCGGGAACCGGGGAGCTGTTTTTT; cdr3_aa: CASSQAGTGELFF
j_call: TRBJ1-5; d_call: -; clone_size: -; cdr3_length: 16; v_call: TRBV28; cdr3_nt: TGTGCCAGCAGTTTTCCCCCGCTGCAGAGGAATCAGCCCCAGCATTTT; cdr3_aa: CASSFPPLQRNQPQHF
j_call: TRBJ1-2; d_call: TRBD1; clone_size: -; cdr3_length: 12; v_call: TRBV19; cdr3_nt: TGTGCCAGCTCCGGGACAGTTTTTGGCTACACCTTC; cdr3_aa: CASSGTVFGYTF
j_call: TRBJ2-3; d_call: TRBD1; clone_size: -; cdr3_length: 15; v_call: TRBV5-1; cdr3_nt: TGCGCCAGCAGCTTAGGGACAGGGGGCCCAGATACGCAGTATTTT; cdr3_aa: CASSLGTGGPDTQYF
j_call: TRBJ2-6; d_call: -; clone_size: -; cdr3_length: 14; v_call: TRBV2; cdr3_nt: TGTGCCAGCCGACAGACCCCTGGGGCCAACGTCCTGACTTTC; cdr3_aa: CASRQTPGANVLTF
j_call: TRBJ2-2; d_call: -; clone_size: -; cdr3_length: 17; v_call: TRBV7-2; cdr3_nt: TGTGCCAGCAGCTTAGGATCAGCGTTTACGAACACCGGGGAGCTGTTTTTT; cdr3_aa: CASSLGSAFTNTGELFF
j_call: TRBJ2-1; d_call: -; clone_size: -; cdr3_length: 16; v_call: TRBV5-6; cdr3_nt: TGTGCCAGCAGCCAACCTCAGGGATTCTCCTACAATGAGCAGTTCTTC; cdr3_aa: CASSQPQGFSYNEQFF
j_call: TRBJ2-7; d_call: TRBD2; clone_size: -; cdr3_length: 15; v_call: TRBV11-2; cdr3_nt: TGTGCCAGCAGGCCGTCCGGGACTAGCTTCTACGAGCAGTACTTC; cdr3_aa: CASRPSGTSFYEQYF
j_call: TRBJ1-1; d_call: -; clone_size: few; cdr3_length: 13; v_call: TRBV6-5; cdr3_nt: TGTGCCAGCAGAGGTAGACAGGCCCTGGAAGCTTTCTTT; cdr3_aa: CASRGRQALEAFF
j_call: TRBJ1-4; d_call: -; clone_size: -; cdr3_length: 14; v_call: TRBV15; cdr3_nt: TGTGCCACCAGCAGAATCCACCACGGTGAAAAACTGTTTTTT; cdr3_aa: CATSRIHHGEKLFF
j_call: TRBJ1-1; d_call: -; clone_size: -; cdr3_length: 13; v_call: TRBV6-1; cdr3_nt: TGTGCCAGCAGCCAGGGGCGGATCCGTGAAGCTTTCTTT; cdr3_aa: CASSQGRIREAFF
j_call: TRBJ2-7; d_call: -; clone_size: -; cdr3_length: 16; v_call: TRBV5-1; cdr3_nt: TGCGCCAGCAGCTTGGAAGTGGCGGCGAGCTCCTACGAGCAGTACTTC; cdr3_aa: CASSLEVAASSYEQYF
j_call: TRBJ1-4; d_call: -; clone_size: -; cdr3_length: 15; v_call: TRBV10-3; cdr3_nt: TGTGCCATCAGTGAGTCGAGGCAGGGGACGGAAAAACTGTTTTTT; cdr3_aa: CAISESRQGTEKLFF
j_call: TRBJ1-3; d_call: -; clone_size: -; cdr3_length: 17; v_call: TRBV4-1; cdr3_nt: TGCGCCAGCAGCCACCCGACACTGGGTTCCTCTGGAAACACCATATATTTT; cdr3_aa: CASSHPTLGSSGNTIYF
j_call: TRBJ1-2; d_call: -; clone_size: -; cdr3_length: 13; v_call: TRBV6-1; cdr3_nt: TGTGCCAGCATCTCTGTTGCAGGGGATGGCTACACCTTC; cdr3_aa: CASISVAGDGYTF
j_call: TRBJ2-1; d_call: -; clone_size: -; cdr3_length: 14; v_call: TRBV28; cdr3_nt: TGTGCCAGCAAATACAGGAGGGCCAGAGATGAGCAGTTCTTC; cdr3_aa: CASKYRRARDEQFF
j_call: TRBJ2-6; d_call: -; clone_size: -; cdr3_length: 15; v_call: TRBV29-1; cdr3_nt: TGCAGCGTTGAAGATTACTTCTCGGGGGCCAACGTCCTGACTTTC; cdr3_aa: CSVEDYFSGANVLTF
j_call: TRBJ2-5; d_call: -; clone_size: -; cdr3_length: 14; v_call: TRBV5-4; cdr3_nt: TGTGCCAGCAGCTTACCGGGTCCAGGGGAGACCCAGTACTTC; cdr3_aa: CASSLPGPGETQYF
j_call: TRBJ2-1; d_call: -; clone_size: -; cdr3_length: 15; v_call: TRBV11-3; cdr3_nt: TGTGCCAGCCAGGGAGGCCCGGCCTCCTACAATGAGCAGTTCTTC; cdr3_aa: CASQGGPASYNEQFF
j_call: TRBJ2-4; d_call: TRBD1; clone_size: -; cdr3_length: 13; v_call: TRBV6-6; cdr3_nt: TGTGCCAGCAGTCAGGGGGCGGGAAACATTCAGTACTTC; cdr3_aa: CASSQGAGNIQYF
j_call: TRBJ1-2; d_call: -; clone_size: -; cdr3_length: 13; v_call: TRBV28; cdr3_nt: TGTGCCACCCAGGAGGCTACTAACTATGGCTACACCTTC; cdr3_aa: CATQEATNYGYTF
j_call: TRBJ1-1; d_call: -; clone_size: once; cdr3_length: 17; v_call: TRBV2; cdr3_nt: TGTGCCAGCAGCCGCCCGCTACAGGCTCCAATGAACACTGAAGCTTTCTTT; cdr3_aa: CASSRPLQAPMNTEAFF